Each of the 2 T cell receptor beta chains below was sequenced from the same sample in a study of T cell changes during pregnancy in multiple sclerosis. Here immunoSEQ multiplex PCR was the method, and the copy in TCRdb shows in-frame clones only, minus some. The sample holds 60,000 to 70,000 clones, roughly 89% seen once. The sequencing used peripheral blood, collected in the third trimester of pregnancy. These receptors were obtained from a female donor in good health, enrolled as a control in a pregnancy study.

DNA for the CDR3: TGTGCCAGCAGCTTGGAGCAGGGGCCCTCAGTACACGAGCAGTACTTC. This sequence encodes CASSLEQGPSVHEQYF. The chain recombines TRBV5-6 with TRBJ2-7; weak D call: TRBD1 (6 bases). V was trimmed by 0 bases and J by 5 bases, leaving 18 bases between them. Per germline, CDR1 SGHDT and CDR2 YYEEEE. The CDR3 covers 16 residues.

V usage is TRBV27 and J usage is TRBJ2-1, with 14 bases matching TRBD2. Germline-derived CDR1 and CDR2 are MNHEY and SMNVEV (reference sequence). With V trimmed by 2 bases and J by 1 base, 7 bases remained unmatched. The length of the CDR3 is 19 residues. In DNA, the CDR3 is TGTGCCAGCAGTTTAAGGGGACTAGCGGGAGCGTGGTCCTACAATGAGCAGTTCTTC. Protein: CASSLRGLAGAWSYNEQFF.